This TCR beta chain was documented in a study of cytotoxic CD8 clonotypes in ibrutinib-treated CLL. Study summary: Following a median 12 months of treatment, with a range of 6 to 36, response samples were taken. There were, on average, roughly 260,000 productive templates and tens of thousands of productive rearrangements per sample. Study outcomes and limitations: Stable or contracted on treatment, public clonotypes were also uncommon. Clonality was higher at ibrutinib response and returned toward baseline at progression.

The germline gives CDR1 MDHEN, CDR2 SYDVKM. Trimming removed 6 bases from V and 8 bases from J; junction bases left unmatched: 13. The CDR3 contains 15 residues. Sequencing was performed with immunoSEQ multiplex PCR; in TCRdb, only in-frame clones are kept and a portion is missing. The sample lists about 27,000 clones; roughly 69% were seen once. This clone has only one observation. Its antigen is currently unknown. The material was PBMCs, obtained after 24 months of ibrutinib treatment. The chain joins TRBV28 to TRBJ1-2; TRBD1 agrees at 9 bases. This sequence was found in a human donor with chronic lymphocytic leukemia. Here the CDR3 reads CASSSAGTGRLGYTF. The CDR3 nucleotides are TGTGCCAGCAGCTCAGCCGGGACAGGGCGTCTGGGCTACACCTTC.